This T cell receptor (beta chain) was captured by sequencing in a study of regulatory T cells in long-lasting Graves disease. Findings of the study overall: Repertoires from persistent disease leaned toward TRBV28, TRBJ1-2 and TRBJ2-5.

V gave up 4 bases and J gave up 3 bases, with 19 bases separating them. CDR1 SGHDN and CDR2 FVKESK come from the germline V gene. The CDR3 length is 16 residues. Investigators prepared the TCR beta libraries by applying iRepertoire HTBI primers and Arm-PCR of CDR3 regions. MiXCR, applied by TCRdb to the multiplex PCR reads, yields one record per CDR3 protein. The table shows about 340,000 distinct CDR3 sequences, with less than 20% occurring only once. This clonotype has at least ten counts. Its matching antigen is unknown. Time point specified: persistent/refractory GD, antithyroid drugs over 5 years with positive TRAb. The authors made the TCR library using RNA they extracted from PBMCs.

This receptor was identified in a female donor with Graves disease. The input for sequencing was peripheral blood mononuclear cells (PBMCs), taken when the disease was refractory, from a patient treated with antithyroid drugs. The chain joins TRBV14 to TRBJ2-7, with D possibly called TRBD1 or TRBD2 (6 bases each). CDR3 sequence (DNA): TGTGCCAGCAGCCCACACAGGGCGGGACAACACTACGAGCAGTACTTC. The encoded protein is CASSPHRAGQHYEQYF.